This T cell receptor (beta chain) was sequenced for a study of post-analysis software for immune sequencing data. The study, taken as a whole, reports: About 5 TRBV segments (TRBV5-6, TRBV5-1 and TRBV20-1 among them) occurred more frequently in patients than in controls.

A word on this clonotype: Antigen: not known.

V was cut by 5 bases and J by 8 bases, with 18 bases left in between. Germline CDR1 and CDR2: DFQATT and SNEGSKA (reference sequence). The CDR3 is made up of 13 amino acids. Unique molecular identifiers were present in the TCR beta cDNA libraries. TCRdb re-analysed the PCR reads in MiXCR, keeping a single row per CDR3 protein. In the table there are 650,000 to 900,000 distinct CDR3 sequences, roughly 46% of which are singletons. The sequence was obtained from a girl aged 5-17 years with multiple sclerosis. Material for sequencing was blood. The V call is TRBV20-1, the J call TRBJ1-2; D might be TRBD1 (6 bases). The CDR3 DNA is TGCAGTGCTCTGACAGGACTCGCCGGGGGCTACACCTTC. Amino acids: CSALTGLAGGYTF.